A selection of T cell receptor beta chains follows, all from one sample in a study of cytomegalovirus exposure and HLA in healthy donors. TCRdb's copy holds only in-frame clones and misses some; the assay was immunoSEQ multiplex PCR. The data hold about 77,000 clones, with approximately 80% observed a single time. What was sequenced was PBMCs. These receptors were obtained from a man aged 40-49 years in good health and CMV-seronegative. Both conserved end residues are part of each CDR3. A D gene is named only where the DNA matches it firmly. Clone sizes are given selectively: once, few, many, or a class where the clone is expanded.

CDR3	DNA	D	size	V	J
CASTAGRGARGYTF	TGTGCCAGCACCGCCGGTCGGGGGGCTAGGGGCTACACCTTC	.	.	TRBV2	TRBJ1-2
CASSEDRVPNQPQHF	TGTGCCAGCAGTGAAGACCGGGTTCCCAATCAGCCCCAGCATTTT	.	.	TRBV2	TRBJ1-5
CASSFGGGLETQYF	TGTGCCAGCAGCTTTGGGGGCGGCCTGGAGACCCAGTACTTC	.	.	TRBV7-2	TRBJ2-5
CASRRELGPLHF	TGTGCCAGCCGCCGGGAACTTGGGCCCCTCCACTTT	.	.	TRBV5-6	TRBJ1-6
CASSIQQGAGEKLFF	TGTGCCAGCAGTATCCAACAGGGGGCGGGTGAAAAACTGTTTTTT	TRBD1	once	TRBV28	TRBJ1-4
CASSLAQPGGNEQFF	TGCGCCAGCAGCTTAGCGCAACCCGGCGGCAATGAGCAGTTCTTC	.	.	TRBV5-1	TRBJ2-1
CASSSPTGAPYEQYF	TGTGCCAGCAGTTCACCGACAGGCGCCCCCTACGAGCAGTACTTC	.	.	TRBV28	TRBJ2-7
CASSQADSRGEKLFF	TGCGCCAGCAGCCAAGCTGACAGCAGGGGCGAAAAACTGTTTTTT	.	.	TRBV4-3	TRBJ1-4
CASSLGHSGNTIYF	TGTGCCAGCAGCCTGGGCCACTCTGGAAACACCATATATTTT	.	.	TRBV28	TRBJ1-3
CASSVAQGTSGNTIYF	TGTGCCAGCAGCGTAGCGCAGGGGACCTCTGGAAACACCATATATTTT	.	.	TRBV9	TRBJ1-3
CASSLDATTYGYTF	TGTGCCAGCAGCTTAGATGCGACAACTTATGGCTACACCTTC	.	.	TRBV7-9	TRBJ1-2
CASSLNRVAGDETQYF	TGTGCCAGCAGCTTAAATAGGGTAGCGGGGGACGAGACCCAGTACTTC	TRBD2	.	TRBV7-3	TRBJ2-5
CASSLAGGADGYTF	TGCGCCAGCAGCTTGGCCGGGGGGGCAGACGGCTACACCTTC	.	.	TRBV5-1	TRBJ1-2
CASSDRGNEKLFF	TGTGCCAGCAGTGACAGGGGGAATGAAAAACTGTTTTTT	TRBD1	.	TRBV6-5	TRBJ1-4
CASSTYNSPLHF	TGTGCCAGCAGCACTTATAATTCACCCCTCCACTTT	.	once	TRBV5-4	TRBJ1-6
CASSSPVLADYEQYF	TGTGCCAGCAGCTCTCCCGTCTTGGCCGACTACGAGCAGTACTTC	.	.	TRBV7-9	TRBJ2-7
CAGGQVANQPQHF	TGTGCCGGCGGACAGGTTGCGAATCAGCCCCAGCATTTT	TRBD1	.	TRBV6-5	TRBJ1-5
CASSQTGVDTQPQHF	TGTGCCAGCAGCCAGACAGGGGTTGACACTCAGCCCCAGCATTTT	TRBD1	once	TRBV7-9	TRBJ1-5
CASSQDKGTGGGCEQYF	TGTGCCAGCAGCCAAGATAAGGGAACAGGGGGCGGCTGCGAGCAGTACTTC	TRBD1	.	TRBV4-2	TRBJ2-7
CASSTGGRGYGYTF	TGTGCCAGCAGTACAGGGGGCAGGGGCTATGGCTACACCTTC	TRBD1	.	TRBV7-9	TRBJ1-2
CASGSIGSNQPQHF	TGTGCCAGCGGGAGTATTGGGAGCAATCAGCCCCAGCATTTT	.	.	TRBV6-5	TRBJ1-5
CASSNPEHNSPLHF	TGTGCCAGCTCAAACCCAGAACATAATTCACCCCTCCACTTT	.	.	TRBV7-9	TRBJ1-6
CASSGNRQGDRHEQYF	TGCGCCAGCAGCGGAAACCGACAGGGCGATAGACACGAGCAGTACTTC	TRBD1	.	TRBV5-1	TRBJ2-7
CAWSISQYGEKLFF	TGTGCCTGGAGTATCTCCCAGTACGGGGAAAAACTGTTTTTT	.	.	TRBV30	TRBJ1-4
CASSIPGQGNTEAFF	TGTGCCAGTAGTATCCCGGGACAGGGGAACACTGAAGCTTTCTTT	TRBD1	.	TRBV19	TRBJ1-1
CASSIEGTASNQPQHF	TGTGCCAGTAGTATCGAGGGGACAGCCTCGAATCAGCCCCAGCATTTT	TRBD1	.	TRBV19	TRBJ1-5
CASSGDRGGYTF	TGTGCCAGCAGCGGAGACAGGGGAGGCTACACCTTC	TRBD1	few	TRBV9	TRBJ1-2
CASSLDFHSTTNEKLFF	TGTGCCAGCAGCTTAGACTTCCACAGCACAACTAATGAAAAACTGTTTTTT	.	few	TRBV7-2	TRBJ1-4
CASSVAGGPINNEQFF	TGTGCCAGCAGCGTAGCCGGGGGGCCAATCAACAATGAGCAGTTCTTC	.	.	TRBV9	TRBJ2-1
CASSLRTDTQYF	TGTGCCAGCAGCTTGCGGACAGATACGCAGTATTTT	.	.	TRBV5-5	TRBJ2-3
CASSELGQGRELFF	TGTGCCAGCAGTGAATTAGGTCAGGGAAGAGAGCTGTTTTTT	.	.	TRBV6-1	TRBJ2-2
CASSERTGGFEAFF	TGTGCCAGCAGCGAACGGACAGGGGGGTTTGAAGCTTTCTTT	TRBD1	.	TRBV6-4	TRBJ1-1
CASSLSGGGVLGNQPQHF	TGTGCCAGCAGTTTATCGGGGGGAGGAGTTCTCGGCAATCAGCCCCAGCATTTT	.	.	TRBV27	TRBJ1-5
CASSGGQGGNSPLHF	TGTGCCAGCAGTGGGGGACAGGGCGGTAATTCACCCCTCCACTTT	TRBD1	.	TRBV6-5	TRBJ1-6
CASSGQGQGDYTF	TGCGCCAGCAGCGGACAGGGACAGGGAGACTACACCTTC	TRBD1	.	TRBV5-1	TRBJ1-2
CASSFTEGVGPLHF	TGTGCCAGCAGTTTTACGGAGGGAGTTGGACCCCTCCACTTT	.	once	TRBV27	TRBJ1-6
CSVEGGRGLTEAFF	TGCAGCGTTGAAGGCGGCAGAGGGCTCACTGAAGCTTTCTTT	.	.	TRBV29-1	TRBJ1-1
CASRPDRGVTDTQYF	TGTGCCAGCAGGCCCGACAGGGGGGTCACAGATACGCAGTATTTT	TRBD1	.	TRBV25-1	TRBJ2-3
CAWDRDRVESPLHF	TGTGCCTGGGACCGGGACAGGGTTGAATCACCCCTCCACTTT	TRBD1	.	TRBV30	TRBJ1-6
CASSATASSYNSPLHF	TGTGCCAGCAGCGCGACAGCGAGCTCCTATAATTCACCCCTCCACTTT	.	.	TRBV5-5	TRBJ1-6
CASQIPGLPYEQYF	TGTGCCAGCCAAATTCCGGGACTTCCGTACGAGCAGTACTTC	.	few	TRBV6-1	TRBJ2-7